The source of this T cell receptor (beta chain) is a study of shared clonotypes between healthy human individuals. Study findings and constraints: Clonotype sharing across donors was expected to vary with sequencing depth. Clonotype sharing across a handful of donors was observed for 4% to 5.5% of naive CD4 clonotypes.

Germline lookup yields CDR1 MDHEN and CDR2 SYDVKM. V was pared by 4 bases and J by 4 bases, with 19 bases between. The CDR3 length is 16 residues. Only Caucasian adults living in Nashville, Tennessee served as donors. Assay execution took place at the deep level. Some clones are missing from TCRdb's copy, which holds only in-frame ones; the method was immunoSEQ multiplex PCR. The sample lists about 2 million clones, over 85% occurring once. To note about this clone: Its matching antigen is unknown.

This chain joins TRBV28 and TRBJ1-2, with D perhaps matching TRBD1 (6 bases). This TCR was sampled from a young man in good health. Specimen: naive CD4+ T cells sorted from blood. Subset reported: CD45RA+ positively selected. The CDR3: CASSSSGVGDGYGYTF. The DNA of the CDR3 is TGTGCCAGCAGTTCATCAGGGGTGGGAGACGGCTATGGCTACACCTTC.